These 20 T cell receptor beta chains share one sample of origin, sequenced in a study of identical twins. Each CDR3 protein is one row after TCRdb ran MiXCR on the 5' RACE reads. The sample lists about 290,000 distinct CDR3 sequences; 9.5% were seen once. This sample was also put to use in a study of yellow fever vaccine responses in identical twins.

The specimen sequenced was CD8+ T cells sorted from blood. The receptors were gathered from a woman aged 18-29 years in good health.

This clonotype was counted at least ten times. The chain combines TRBV7-9 with TRBJ2-1, with D tentatively TRBD2 (5 bases). Trimming took 5 bases from V and 3 from J, leaving 17 bases between them. From germline, CDR1 is SEHNR and CDR2 FQNEAQ (reference sequence). The CDR3 totals 16 residues. CDR3 in amino acids: CASSNPRELYYNEQFF. The CDR3 DNA is TGTGCCAGCAGCAACCCCCGGGAACTCTACTACAATGAGCAGTTCTTC.

This clonotype was observed many times. The rearrangement uses TRBV7-8 and TRBJ2-1; D is perhaps TRBD2 (6 bases). The CDR3 sequence is 13 residues long. The V gene's germline CDR1 is SGHVS and CDR2 FQNEAQ. Trimming shortened V by 5 bases and J by 8 bases, and 13 bases separated the two germline ends. CDR3 sequence: CASSPGRRDEQFF. Written as DNA, the CDR3 is TGTGCCAGCAGCCCCGGACGGAGGGATGAGCAGTTCTTC.

The sample holds a few counts of this clonotype. The CDR3 here is CASSFSGGAEETQYF. The CDR3 nucleotides are TGTGCCAGCAGTTTTAGCGGGGGGGCCGAGGAGACCCAGTACTTC. J is TRBJ2-5 and V is TRBV6-4; TRBD2 matches 11 bases. V trimming: 5 bases; J trimming: 5 bases; junction bases outside the gene matches: 7. From germline, CDR1 is MRHNA and CDR2 SNTAGT. This CDR3 spans 15 amino acids.

This clonotype was counted at least ten times. The rearrangement joins TRBV5-1 to TRBJ2-1; the D is unclear. CDR1 and CDR2 from the germline V gene are SGHRS and YFSETQ. CDR3 size: 15 residues. V was shortened by 0 bases and J by 0 bases, with 7 bases between the two germline ends. Written as DNA, the CDR3 is TGCGCCAGCAGCTTGGCCGCAGGCTCCTACAATGAGCAGTTCTTC. It specifies CASSLAAGSYNEQFF. The full variable domain, in which reference TRBV5-1 and TRBJ2-1 provide the parts outside the CDR3, is KAGVTQTPRYLIKTRGQQVTLSCSPISGHRSVSWYQQTPGQGLQFLFEYFSETQRNKGNFPGRFSGRQFSNSRSEMNVSTLELGDSALYLCASSLAAGSYNEQFFGPGTRLTVL.

This clonotype was seen a handful of times. The V and J genes are TRBV5-6 and TRBJ2-7, with 7 positions matching TRBD2. J gave up 2 bases and V 2 bases, and 7 bases lay outside the gene matches. The CDR3 totals 15 residues. CDR1 and CDR2 (germline): SGHDT, YYEEEE. CDR3 amino acids: CASSFLRDYTYEQYF. DNA for the CDR3: TGTGCCAGCAGCTTCCTCCGGGACTACACCTACGAGCAGTACTTC.

There are many counts of this clonotype. J is TRBJ2-2 and V is TRBV12-3 or TRBV12-4; the match to TRBD2 covers 8 bases. This CDR3 has 15 residues. The junction had 6 bases not matched to a gene; V was cut back by 2 bases and J by 7 bases. CDR3 sequence (DNA): TGTGCCAGCAGTTTACGGGGGGGCGCAGGCGGGGAGCTGTTTTTT. It encodes CASSLRGGAGGELFF.

This chain uses TRBV7-6 with TRBJ1-1; no clear D gene. This CDR3 comprises 14 residues. Looked up from germline, CDR1 is SGHVS and CDR2 is FNYEAQ. Trimming removed 2 bases from V and 1 base from J, with 8 bases in between. CDR3 loop: CASSLLVRNTEAFF. The CDR3 region has the DNA TGTGCCAGCAGCTTACTGGTCCGGAACACTGAAGCTTTCTTT.

This clonotype has only a few counts. V gene TRBV19 combines with J gene TRBJ2-3; 9 bases map to TRBD1. Germline-derived CDR1 and CDR2 are LNHDA and SQIVND (reference sequence). J gave up 2 bases and V 7 bases, and 7 bases lay outside the gene matches. The length of the CDR3 is 15 residues. The CDR3 sequence is CASNTGQGYTDTQYF. The CDR3 nucleotides read TGTGCCAGTAATACTGGACAGGGGTACACAGATACGCAGTATTTT.

This clonotype was picked up a small number of times. The V and J genes are TRBV29-1 and TRBJ2-1, with D perhaps matching TRBD1 or TRBD2 (5 bases each). Germline values: CDR1 SQVTM, CDR2 ANQGSEA. The CDR3 contains 14 residues. The V end lost 4 bases, the J end lost 5 bases, and 15 bases lay between the germline ends. The CDR3 here is CSVGMGRVHNEQFF. The CDR3 nucleotides are TGCAGCGTTGGGATGGGACGTGTACACAATGAGCAGTTCTTC.

This clonotype was found once. V gene TRBV27 combines with J gene TRBJ1-5; the D gene is possibly TRBD1 (5 bases). V was cut by 5 bases and J by 1 base, with 12 bases left in between. The CDR3 sequence is 15 residues long. Germline CDR1 reads MNHEY; CDR2 reads SMNVEV (reference sequence). This CDR3 is CASSPDRPSNQPQHF. CDR3 nucleotides: TGTGCCAGCAGTCCCGACAGACCGAGCAATCAGCCCCAGCATTTT.

This clonotype has just a few counts. The chain joins TRBV4-1 to TRBJ2-5; the match to TRBD2 covers 8 bases. V trimming: 1 base; J trimming: 2 bases; junction bases outside the gene matches: 0. Germline-derived CDR1 and CDR2 are MGHRA and YSYEKL. CDR3 length: 14 amino acids. As DNA, the CDR3 is TGCGCCAGCAGCCAAGCGGGAGGGCAAGAGACCCAGTACTTC. The encoded protein is CASSQAGGQETQYF.

This chain joins TRBV5-1 and TRBJ1-1, with D perhaps TRBD1 (6 bases). The CDR3 spans 16 residues. Germline V CDR1 and CDR2: SGHRS, YFSETQ. The V and J ends lost 0 bases and 5 bases respectively, with 17 bases between them. CDR3: CASSLVSGVVVTEAFF. As DNA, the CDR3 is TGCGCCAGCAGCTTGGTTTCAGGGGTTGTTGTAACTGAAGCTTTCTTT.

The chain uses TRBV11-2 and TRBJ2-5; D is perhaps TRBD1 or TRBD2 (6 bases each). This CDR3 contains 16 residues. The V and J ends lost 0 bases and 7 bases respectively, with 18 bases between them. From germline, CDR1 is SGHAT and CDR2 FQNNGV. DNA of the CDR3: TGTGCCAGCAGCTTAGATCTCGGGGGCCCGTCAGGGACCCAGTACTTC. This encodes CASSLDLGGPSGTQYF.

The CDR3 DNA is TGTGCCAGCAGTTTAGGGGACTTATCCTACGAGCAGTACTTC. Translated: CASSLGDLSYEQYF. The gene calls are TRBV12-3 or TRBV12-4 and TRBJ2-7, with D possibly TRBD2 on 6 matching bases. The CDR3 contains 14 residues. The V end was cut by 1 base, the J end by 1 base, with 8 bases between.

This chain links TRBV11-1 with TRBJ2-7; TRBD2 is a possible D gene (6 bases). This CDR3 spans 18 amino acids. In germline, CDR1 is SGHAT, CDR2 FQDESV (reference sequence). V was shortened by 1 base and J by 2 bases, with 21 bases between the two germline ends. The CDR3 loop is CASSLGGVPAKVPYEQYF. The CDR3 DNA follows: TGTGCCAGCAGCTTAGGCGGGGTTCCAGCGAAGGTTCCCTACGAGCAGTACTTC.

Many counts were recorded for this clonotype. The chain recombines TRBV7-9 with TRBJ2-7, with D possibly being TRBD1 (5 bases). The V gene's germline CDR1 is SEHNR and CDR2 FQNEAQ (reference sequence). The CDR3 length is 16 residues. The V and J ends lost 4 bases and 0 bases respectively, with 16 bases between them. The CDR3 protein is CASSSAGSGYSYEQYF. The DNA for the CDR3 is TGTGCCAGCAGCTCGGCAGGGTCGGGTTACTCCTACGAGCAGTACTTC.

This clonotype appeared many times. CDR3 region: CSAKDRREYEQYF. The CDR3 DNA reads as TGCAGTGCAAAAGATAGAAGGGAATACGAGCAGTACTTC. This chain joins TRBV20-1 and TRBJ2-7, with no clear D. Trimming pared 6 bases from V and 4 bases from J, leaving 16 bases between. The CDR3 contains 13 residues. From germline, CDR1 is DFQATT and CDR2 SNEGSKA (reference sequence).

This clonotype has ten or more counts. The chain combines TRBV15 with TRBJ2-3; possibly TRBD1 for D (5 bases). The germline CDR1 and CDR2 sequences are LNHNV and YYDKDF (reference sequence). This CDR3 spans 14 amino acids. V lost 5 bases, J lost 2 bases, and 11 bases lay in between. The CDR3 spells CATSPGQVTDTQYF. Written as DNA, the CDR3 is TGTGCCACCAGCCCCGGACAAGTCACAGATACGCAGTATTTT.

Ten or more counts support this clonotype. The J gene is TRBJ2-2, the V gene TRBV5-4; unclear D gene. Germline-derived CDR1 and CDR2 are SGHNT and YYREEE (reference sequence). The V end was cut by 0 bases, the J end by 4 bases, with 22 bases between. The CDR3 loop spans 19 amino acids. DNA for the CDR3: TGTGCCAGCAGCTTGGGTCACCCGAACGGTGGTTTCGTCACCGGGGAGCTGTTTTTT. Protein product: CASSLGHPNGGFVTGELFF.

To note about this clonotype: With a much larger clone just one base away, this may be a read error. This chain connects TRBV7-9 to TRBJ2-1, with unresolved D. Trimming pared 5 bases from V and 5 bases from J, leaving 4 bases between. This CDR3 is 11 amino acids long. Per the germline V gene, CDR1 is SEHNR and CDR2 is FQNEAQ (reference sequence). CDR3 loop: CASSTHNEQFF. The CDR3 nucleotides are TGTGCCAGCAGCACCCACAATGAGCAGTTCTTC.